What follows describes a single TCR beta chain. A read error is possible here, since a much larger clone lies one base away. Looked up from germline, CDR1 is MGHDK and CDR2 is SYGVNS. The CDR3 contains 13 residues. The sample comes from a study of shared clonotypes between healthy human individuals. The method was immunoSEQ multiplex PCR; TCRdb's version includes in-frame clones alone and lacks a portion of them. The sample includes under 1,100,000 clones, approximately 80% of them seen just once. This clonotype was sampled from a man between 18 and 35 years old in good health. Some clones in this sample may be carry-over from other donors' samples. This rearrangement joins TRBV25-1 to TRBJ2-7; D not resolved. The sample consisted of memory CD4+ T cells from PBMCs. Described subset: CD45RA-negative fraction. The CDR3 here is CASSDQSLYGQYF. The CDR3 DNA is TGTGCCAGCAGTGATCAGAGCCTCTACGGGCAGTACTTC.